The 14 T cell receptor beta chains in this list originate from one sample, sequenced in a study of cytomegalovirus exposure and HLA in healthy donors. The primer mix had 60 Vbeta and 13 Jbeta primers. Repertoires were generated with immunoSEQ multiplex PCR, while TCRdb's copy carries only in-frame clones and drops some. Of 200,000 to 250,000 clones in the sample, almost 70% were seen once. Specimen: PBMCs. These receptors were obtained from a man aged 35 to 55 in good health and CMV-seropositive.

CDR3 sequence reads: CASSLAGGGTDEQFF. Here the CDR3 DNA reads TGCGCCAGCAGCTTGGCAGGGGGCGGGACGGATGAGCAGTTCTTC. The chain combines TRBV5-1 with TRBJ2-7, with TRBD1 identical over 8 bases. The DNA end favors TRBJ2-1, so the J call may be wrong. Germline assignment: CDR1 SGHRS and CDR2 YFSETQ. CDR3 size: 15 residues.

V and J are TRBV5-4 and TRBJ2-7, with D possibly matching TRBD1 (5 bases). V lost 5 bases and J 2 bases, leaving 17 bases between the germline ends. In germline, CDR1 is SGHNT, CDR2 YYREEE (reference sequence). The CDR3 consists of 15 residues. The CDR3 loop reads CASSSERGRAYEQYF. CDR3 sequence (DNA): TGTGCCAGCAGTTCCGAAAGGGGCAGGGCCTACGAGCAGTACTTC.

The V and J genes are TRBV10-3 and TRBJ2-1; the D is unclear. The CDR3 consists of 14 residues. CDR1 is ENHRY and CDR2 is SYGVKD in the germline V gene. The germline V and J ends were trimmed by 0 bases and 2 bases, with 5 bases remaining between them. The CDR3 DNA is TGTGCCATCAGTGAGTCGGGCACCTACAATGAGCAGTTCTTC. Residues: CAISESGTYNEQFF.

V usage is TRBV29-1 and J usage is TRBJ2-1; TRBD2 aligns across 11 bases. CDR1 is SQVTM, CDR2 ANQGSEA, per germline. The CDR3 runs to 14 residues. V lost 6 bases, J lost 3 bases, and 4 bases stayed unmatched. CDR3 coding DNA: TGCAGCGTCTCACTAGCGGGGGACTACAATGAGCAGTTCTTC. Translated, it gives CSVSLAGDYNEQFF.

The V call is TRBV19, the J call TRBJ2-1; D is ambiguous. V was clipped by 6 bases and J by 7 bases, with 7 bases between them. The CDR3 sequence is 11 residues long. The germline CDR1 and CDR2 sequences are LNHDA and SQIVND (reference sequence). The CDR3 sequence is CASSVENEQFF. In DNA, the CDR3 is TGTGCCAGTAGCGTCGAGAATGAGCAGTTCTTC. The full variable domain, in which reference TRBV19 and TRBJ2-1 provide the parts outside the CDR3, is DGGITQSPKYLFRKEGQNVTLSCEQNLNHDAMYWYRQDPGQGLRLIYYSQIVNDFQKGDIAEGYSVSREKKESFPLTVTSAQKNPTAFYLCASSVENEQFFGPGTRLTVL.

The V gene is TRBV6-6, the J gene TRBJ2-1; D is possibly TRBD2 (5 bases). Germline loops: CDR1 MNHNY, CDR2 SVGAGI (reference sequence). The CDR3 covers 12 residues. Between the trimmed V and J ends, which lost 2 bases and 12 bases, there was a span of 11 bases. DNA of the CDR3: TGTGCCAGCAGTTACCCAGAGGAGGTGCAGTTCTTC. Residues: CASSYPEEVQFF.

The chain combines TRBV19 with TRBJ1-1, with D tentatively TRBD1 (6 bases). Trimming took off 7 bases at V and 12 bases at J, with 18 bases between the two ends. The CDR3 consists of 12 residues. The germline V gene has CDR1 LNHDA and CDR2 SQIVND (reference sequence). The CDR3 nucleotides are TGTGCCAGTACGCTCAGGGGTCGGCAGACTTTCTTT. Translating it yields CASTLRGRQTFF.

Only one count was recorded for this clone. The chain uses TRBV14 and TRBJ1-3; 9 bases align to TRBD1. Germline V gives CDR1 SGHDN, CDR2 FVKESK. V lost 0 bases and J lost 0; bases outside the gene matches: 3. This CDR3 has 17 residues. DNA for the CDR3: TGTGCCAGCAGCCAAGATGGGACAGGGTACTCTGGAAACACCATATATTTT. Translated: CASSQDGTGYSGNTIYF.

The J gene is TRBJ2-3, the V gene TRBV7-7; weak D call: TRBD2 (6 bases). CDR3 size: 14 residues. V lost 11 bases to trimming and J lost 6 bases, with 21 bases between them. Per germline, CDR1 SSHAT and CDR2 FNYEAQ (reference sequence). The CDR3 DNA is TGTGCCTCTAGTCCAGGAGGCGGAGGGGATACGCAGTATTTT. It is translated as CASSPGGGGDTQYF.

The chain employs TRBV4-1 and TRBJ2-7, with 8 nucleotides matching TRBD2. Unmatched junction bases numbered 6, after V lost 0 bases and J lost 2 bases. The CDR3 is made up of 16 amino acids. Germline CDR1 and CDR2: MGHRA and YSYEKL. The DNA of the CDR3 is TGCGCCAGCAGCCAAGATACAGCGGGGGCCACCTACGAGCAGTACTTC. The encoded protein is CASSQDTAGATYEQYF.

V is TRBV13 and J is TRBJ1-1; 7 bases line up with TRBD1. Trimming at V came to 4 bases and at J to 1 base, leaving 3 bases not matched to a gene. In germline, CDR1 is PRHDT, CDR2 FYEKMQ (reference sequence). The CDR3 is made up of 14 amino acids. The CDR3 region has the DNA TGTGCCAGCAGCTGGGACAGCGAGAACACTGAAGCTTTCTTT. The encoded protein is CASSWDSENTEAFF.

This clone appeared a few times. This sequence joins TRBV19 and TRBJ1-2; D ambiguous. Trimming took off 5 bases at V and 0 bases at J, with 7 bases between the two ends. Germline V CDR1 and CDR2: LNHDA, SQIVND (reference sequence). The CDR3 contains 13 residues. The CDR3 DNA follows: TGTGCCAGTAGTCGACAAACTAACTATGGCTACACCTTC. This sequence encodes CASSRQTNYGYTF.

The V call is TRBV27, the J call TRBJ1-5, with D possibly TRBD1 on 5 matching bases. This CDR3 spans 15 amino acids. The germline V and J ends were trimmed by 7 bases and 4 bases, with 17 bases remaining between them. Germline CDR1 reads MNHEY; CDR2 reads SMNVEV (reference sequence). CDR3 loop: CASTAYGGGNQPQHF. CDR3 coding DNA: TGTGCCAGCACCGCTTACGGGGGGGGGAATCAGCCCCAGCATTTT.

The rearrangement links TRBV5-1 to TRBJ2-3; the D gene is possibly TRBD2 (7 bases). The CDR3 is made up of 15 amino acids. The germline V gene encodes CDR1 SGHRS and CDR2 YFSETQ. Trimming shortened V by 0 bases and J by 2 bases, and 10 bases separated the two germline ends. For the CDR3, the DNA is TGCGCCAGCAGCTTGGAGGGGGGGAACACAGATACGCAGTATTTT. Translated, it gives CASSLEGGNTDTQYF.